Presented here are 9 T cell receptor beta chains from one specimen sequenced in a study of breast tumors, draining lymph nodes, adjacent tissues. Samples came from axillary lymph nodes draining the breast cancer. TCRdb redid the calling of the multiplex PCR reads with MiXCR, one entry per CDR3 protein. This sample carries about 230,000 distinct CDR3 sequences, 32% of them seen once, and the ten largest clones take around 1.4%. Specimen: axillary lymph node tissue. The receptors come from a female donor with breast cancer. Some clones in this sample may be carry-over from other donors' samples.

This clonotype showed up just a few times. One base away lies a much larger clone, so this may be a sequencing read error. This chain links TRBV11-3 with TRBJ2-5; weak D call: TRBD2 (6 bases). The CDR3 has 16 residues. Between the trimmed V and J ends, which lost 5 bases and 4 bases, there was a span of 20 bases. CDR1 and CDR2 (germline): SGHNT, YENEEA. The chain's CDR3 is CASSPQVAAGGETQYF. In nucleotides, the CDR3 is TGTGCCAGCAGCCCCCAGGTAGCGGCAGGCGGAGAGACCCAGTACTTC.

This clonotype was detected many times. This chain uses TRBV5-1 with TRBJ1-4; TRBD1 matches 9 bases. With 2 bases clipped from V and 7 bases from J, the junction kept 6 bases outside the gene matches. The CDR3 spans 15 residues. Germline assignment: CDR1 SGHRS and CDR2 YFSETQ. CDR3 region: CASSFAGTGTEKLFF. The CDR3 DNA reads TGCGCCAGCAGCTTTGCCGGGACAGGGACTGAAAAACTGTTTTTT.

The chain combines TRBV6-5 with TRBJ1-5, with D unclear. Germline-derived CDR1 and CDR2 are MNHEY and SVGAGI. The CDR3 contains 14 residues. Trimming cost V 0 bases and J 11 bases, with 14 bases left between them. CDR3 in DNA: TGTGCCAGCAGTTACTCGGGAGGAAAAGAGACCCAGCATTTT. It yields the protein CASSYSGGKETQHF.

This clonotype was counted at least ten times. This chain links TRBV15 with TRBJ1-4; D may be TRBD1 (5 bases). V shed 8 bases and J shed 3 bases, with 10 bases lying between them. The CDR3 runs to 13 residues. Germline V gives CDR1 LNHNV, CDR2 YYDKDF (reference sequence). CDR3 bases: TGTGCCACCGAAGGGGCAGCTAATGAAAAACTGTTTTTT. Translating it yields CATEGAANEKLFF.

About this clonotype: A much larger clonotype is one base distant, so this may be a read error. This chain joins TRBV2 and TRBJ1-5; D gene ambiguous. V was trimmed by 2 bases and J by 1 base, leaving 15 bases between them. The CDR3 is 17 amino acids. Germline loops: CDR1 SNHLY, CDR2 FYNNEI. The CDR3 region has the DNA TGTGCCAGCAGTGAAATCCCTTTAACTTGGAGCAATCAGCCCCAGCATTTT. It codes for CASSEIPLTWSNQPQHF.

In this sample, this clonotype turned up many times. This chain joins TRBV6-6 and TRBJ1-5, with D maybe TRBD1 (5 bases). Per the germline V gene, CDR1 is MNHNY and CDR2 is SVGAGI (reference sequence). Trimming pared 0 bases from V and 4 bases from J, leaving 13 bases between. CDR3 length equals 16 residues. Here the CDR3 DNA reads TGTGCCAGCAGTTACTCCCTAGGGACTGGAAATCAGCCCCAGCATTTT. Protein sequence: CASSYSLGTGNQPQHF.

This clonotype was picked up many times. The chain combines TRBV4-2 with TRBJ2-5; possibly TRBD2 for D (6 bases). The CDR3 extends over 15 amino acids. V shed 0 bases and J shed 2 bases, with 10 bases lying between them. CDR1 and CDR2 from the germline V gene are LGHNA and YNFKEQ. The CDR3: CASSQEGDWQETQYF. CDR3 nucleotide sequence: TGTGCCAGCAGCCAAGAGGGGGACTGGCAAGAGACCCAGTACTTC.

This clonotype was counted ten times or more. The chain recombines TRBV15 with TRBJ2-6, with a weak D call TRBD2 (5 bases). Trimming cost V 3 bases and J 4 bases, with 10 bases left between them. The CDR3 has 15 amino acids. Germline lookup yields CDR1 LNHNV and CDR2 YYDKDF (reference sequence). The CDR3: CATSRRTEGANVLTF. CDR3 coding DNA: TGTGCCACCAGCAGGCGGACTGAAGGGGCCAACGTCCTGACTTTC. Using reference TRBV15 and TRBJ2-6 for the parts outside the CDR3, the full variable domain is DAMVIQNPRYQVTQFGKPVTLSCSQTLNHNVMYWYQQKSSQAPKLLFHYYDKDFNNEADTPDNFQSRRPNTSFCFLDIRSPGLGDTAMYLCATSRRTEGANVLTFGAGSRLTVL.

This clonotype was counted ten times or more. The DNA for the CDR3 is TGCAGTGCCGCCAATCGAAGGCGGGAGAAAGAGACCCAGTACTTC. It codes for CSAANRRREKETQYF. The chain carries TRBV20-1 and TRBJ2-5; the match to TRBD2 covers 7 bases. After removal of 6 bases from V and 3 bases from J, the junction contained 13 bases not matched to a gene. Germline V CDR1 and CDR2: DFQATT, SNEGSKA (reference sequence). The CDR3 spans 15 residues.